The 20 T cell receptor beta chains below were found in one sample sequenced in a study of blood T cell repertoires in COVID-19. The table came from immunoSEQ multiplex PCR; TCRdb's copy has only in-frame clones and leaves some out. This table holds tens of thousands of clones, around 87% found once. The sample comprised peripheral blood. The source of these receptors is a man aged 45-65 years with active COVID-19.

The CDR3 is CAISEELAGDAYNEQFF. CDR3 sequence (DNA): TGTGCCATCAGTGAAGAACTAGCGGGCGATGCCTACAATGAGCAGTTCTTC. The chain uses TRBV10-3 and TRBJ2-1; TRBD2 matches at 9 bases. CDR3 length: 17 amino acids. Trimming at V came to 3 bases and at J to 2 bases, leaving 8 bases not matched to a gene. Germline assignment: CDR1 ENHRY and CDR2 SYGVKD.

This clone was detected only once. This chain connects TRBV27 to TRBJ2-2; D remains unclear. The V end was cut by 0 bases, the J end by 2 bases, with 7 bases between. The CDR3 consists of 15 residues. Germline V lookup: CDR1 MNHEY, CDR2 SMNVEV (reference sequence). CDR3 sequence reads: CASSLSASNTGELFF. The CDR3 DNA sequence: TGTGCCAGCAGTTTATCTGCTAGTAACACCGGGGAGCTGTTTTTT.

The chain has TRBV24-1 and TRBJ1-2; 10 bases match TRBD1. CDR1 and CDR2 from the germline V gene are KGHDR and SFDVKD. V shed 5 bases, J shed 5 bases, and the junction held 4 bases outside the gene matches. The CDR3 loop spans 14 amino acids. The CDR3 DNA is TGTGCCACCAGTGCCGGGACAGGGGCGTATGGCTACACCTTC. Translation gives CATSAGTGAYGYTF.

The chain joins TRBV2 to TRBJ2-4; D is possibly TRBD2 (5 bases). The length of the CDR3 is 13 residues. The V gene lost 6 bases and the J gene lost 2 bases, with 8 bases spanning the gap. The V gene's germline CDR1 is SNHLY and CDR2 FYNNEI. CDR3 in DNA: TGTGCCAGCAGCCAGCGGTCCAAAAACATTCAGTACTTC. Amino acid sequence: CASSQRSKNIQYF.

This chain uses TRBV4-3 with TRBJ2-3; 8 bases match TRBD2. The junction had 7 bases not matched to a gene; V was cut back by 1 base and J by 1 base. This CDR3 comprises 17 residues. Germline V gene data show CDR1 as LGHNA and CDR2 as YSLEER. The DNA of the CDR3 is TGCGCCAGCAGCCAAGGGCACAGCGGGAGTGGCACAGATACGCAGTATTTT. This translates into CASSQGHSGSGTDTQYF.

This clone was detected many times. The chain is built from TRBV9 and TRBJ1-3; no clear D gene. Per the germline V gene, CDR1 is SGDLS and CDR2 is YYNGEE. This CDR3 spans 13 amino acids. Trimming took off 4 bases at V and 7 bases at J, with 12 bases between the two ends. CDR3 nucleotides: TGTGCCAGCAGCCTCGAGGGTTCGAACACCATATATTTT. Translating it yields CASSLEGSNTIYF. The full variable domain, its missing parts supplied by reference TRBV9 and TRBJ1-3, is DSGVTQTPKHLITATGQRVTLRCSPRSGDLSVYWYQQSLDQGLQFLIQYYNGEERAKGNILERFSAQQFPDLHSELNLSSLELGDSALYFCASSLEGSNTIYFGEGSWLTVV.

The J gene is TRBJ2-1, the V gene TRBV7-2; 8 bases map to TRBD2. The ends lost 2 bases at V and 10 bases at J; junction bases unmatched: 10. Germline V lookup: CDR1 SGHTA, CDR2 FQGNSA. The CDR3 is 15 amino acids. The DNA of the CDR3 is TGTGCCAGCAGCTTATCTAGCGGGTTCCAAGGGGAGCAGTTCTTC. Encoded protein: CASSLSSGFQGEQFF.

The chain couples TRBV7-2 to TRBJ2-3, with 8 bases that match TRBD2. Germline trimming cut 3 bases from V and 2 bases from J; bases unmatched to any gene: 7. Germline loops: CDR1 SGHTA, CDR2 FQGNSA. There are 16 residues in the CDR3. This CDR3 is CASSFRSGGYTDTQYF. The CDR3 coding sequence is TGTGCCAGCAGCTTCCGCTCGGGAGGGTACACAGATACGCAGTATTTT.

This clone turned up a few times. This chain uses TRBV11-2 with TRBJ2-7, with 8 positions matching TRBD2. Unmatched junction bases numbered 10, after V lost 5 bases and J lost 4 bases. Germline-derived CDR1 and CDR2 are SGHAT and FQNNGV. This CDR3 is built from 15 residues. In nucleotides, the CDR3 is TGTGCCAGCAGCCCCTGGCGGGGGGTGAAATACGAGCAGTACTTC. Translating it yields CASSPWRGVKYEQYF.

V usage is TRBV7-2 and J usage is TRBJ2-5, with D maybe TRBD1 (6 bases). The CDR3 covers 15 residues. Germline values: CDR1 SGHTA, CDR2 FQGNSA. With 2 bases removed from V and 5 bases from J, the gap between germline ends came to 15 bases. The CDR3 DNA sequence: TGTGCCAGCAGCTTAACAGGGCCAGGGGTGGAGACCCAGTACTTC. The encoded protein is CASSLTGPGVETQYF.

By share, this clone counts as medium-sized. This chain links TRBV6-2 or TRBV6-3 with TRBJ1-1, with a possible D match to TRBD1 (5 bases). V shed 6 bases and J shed 1 base, with 18 bases lying between them. Germline V gene sequence: CDR1 MNHEY, CDR2 SVGEGT. The length of the CDR3 is 16 residues. The CDR3 spells CASSEPRRDWNTEAFF. As DNA, the CDR3 is TGTGCCAGCAGCGAACCGAGAAGGGACTGGAACACTGAAGCTTTCTTT.

The genes are TRBV29-1 and TRBJ1-2, with 10 bases that match TRBD1. CDR1 is SQVTM and CDR2 is ANQGSEA in the germline V gene. CDR3 size: 15 residues. V shed 6 bases and J 2 bases; nucleotides not matched to a gene: 9. In DNA, the CDR3 is TGCAGCGTCTGGAAAGGACAGGGGGAGAACTATGGCTACACCTTC. It yields the protein CSVWKGQGENYGYTF.

The gene calls are TRBV19 and TRBJ1-2, with 10 bases matching TRBD1. V lost 8 bases, J lost 4 bases, and 7 bases stayed unmatched. CDR3 length: 14 amino acids. From germline, CDR1 is LNHDA and CDR2 SQIVND (reference sequence). CDR3 DNA: TGTGCCAGTTTACCGGGACAGGGGATCTATGGCTACACCTTC. Encoded protein: CASLPGQGIYGYTF.

The rearrangement uses TRBV10-3 and TRBJ2-3; 9 nucleotides match TRBD2. CDR3 length equals 14 residues. With V trimmed by 11 bases and J by 0 bases, 6 bases remained unmatched. CDR1 is ENHRY, CDR2 SYGVKD, per germline. The CDR3 sequence: CAVMTSGSTDTQYF. The CDR3 bases are TGTGCCGTTATGACTAGCGGCAGCACAGATACGCAGTATTTT.

The chain combines TRBV25-1 with TRBJ2-7, with TRBD1 matching over 7 bases. The CDR3 extends over 17 amino acids. With V trimmed by 2 bases and J by 1 base, 11 bases remained unmatched. Per germline, CDR1 MGHDK and CDR2 SYGVNS. The CDR3 DNA follows: TGTGCCAGCAGTGAAATCCGGACAGGCACCTCGTCCTACGAGCAGTACTTC. Protein: CASSEIRTGTSSYEQYF.

The genes are TRBV9 and TRBJ2-3; 11 bases are a match to TRBD2. In germline, CDR1 is SGDLS, CDR2 YYNGEE. The CDR3 contains 18 residues. V lost 3 bases and J lost 1; bases outside the gene matches: 10. This chain's CDR3 is CASSAPLAGGPGTDTQYF. CDR3 bases: TGTGCCAGCAGCGCGCCCTTAGCGGGAGGGCCGGGCACAGATACGCAGTATTTT.

The count of this clone is one. This rearrangement joins TRBV11-3 to TRBJ2-7; 7 bases are a match to TRBD1. CDR1 and CDR2 from the germline V gene are SGHNT and YENEEA. This CDR3 contains 13 residues. The V and J ends lost 4 bases and 5 bases, in that order; junction bases with no gene match: 5. The chain's CDR3 is CASSSQGDDEQYF. The CDR3 region has the DNA TGTGCCAGCAGCTCTCAGGGGGACGACGAGCAGTACTTC.

The chain recombines TRBV19 with TRBJ1-1; TRBD1 matches 8 bases. Trimming took 3 bases from V and 6 from J; bases not matched to a gene: 12. Germline CDR1 LNHDA, CDR2 SQIVND (reference sequence). This CDR3 spans 16 amino acids. CDR3 sequence: CASSIGDRGIRAEAFF. In DNA form, the CDR3 reads TGTGCCAGTAGTATTGGTGACAGGGGTATTAGGGCTGAAGCTTTCTTT.

The rearrangement links TRBV10-3 to TRBJ2-3; TRBD2 aligns across 16 bases. The CDR3 totals 18 residues. With V trimmed by 2 bases and J by 6 bases, 8 bases remained unmatched. Germline V gene data show CDR1 as ENHRY and CDR2 as SYGVKD. CDR3 amino acids: CAISEDSGTSGRADTQYF. CDR3 coding DNA: TGTGCCATCAGTGAGGATTCCGGGACTAGCGGGAGGGCGGATACGCAGTATTTT.

The chain uses TRBV2 and TRBJ2-5, with D perhaps matching TRBD2 (6 bases). The CDR3 sequence is 13 residues long. Germline CDR1 and CDR2: SNHLY and FYNNEI. Trimming cost V 6 bases and J 7 bases, with 15 bases left between them. CDR3 sequence reads: CASRRGPGGTQYF. CDR3 in DNA: TGTGCCAGCAGGCGCGGACCCGGGGGGACCCAGTACTTC.